This T cell receptor (beta chain) was observed in a study of shared clonotypes between healthy human individuals. Assay: immunoSEQ multiplex PCR; the TCRdb copy retains only in-frame clones and omits some. The data show some 200,000 clones, just under 95% seen once. With 1 base clipped from V and 7 bases from J, the junction kept 13 bases outside the gene matches. The length of the CDR3 is 16 residues. Germline V CDR1 and CDR2: SGHTA, FQGNSA. Each sample came from a Caucasian adult donor living in Nashville, Tennessee. In the case of this clone: The antigen is undetermined.

Study results and caveats: Depth of sequencing was expected to influence donor clonotype sharing.

This TCR derives from a woman younger than 45 in good health. The specimen sequenced was naive CD4+ T cells sorted from blood. This sample's subset: CD45RA+ positively selected. The chain joins TRBV7-2 to TRBJ2-7, with 7 bases aligning to TRBD2. CDR3 coding DNA: TGTGCCAGCAGCTTAGTCCTTAGCGGGCCAGGAGGGGAGCAGTACTTC. It codes for CASSLVLSGPGGEQYF.